The following is a T cell receptor (beta chain) sequence with its context. This record belongs to a study of cytomegalovirus exposure and HLA in healthy donors. The PCR made use of 60 Vbeta and 13 Jbeta primers. Clones were read by immunoSEQ multiplex PCR, and TCRdb kept only the in-frame ones, dropping some. Of 85,000 to 130,000 clones detected, roughly four fifths appear once; the ten largest clones hold around 2.8%. This CDR3 is built from 16 residues. Trimming left V 0 bases short and J 2 bases short, with 14 bases between. The germline gives CDR1 SGHTS, CDR2 YDEGEE. Sequenced material: PBMCs. The V and J genes are TRBV5-8 and TRBJ2-5; D is perhaps TRBD2 (7 bases). The sequence was collected from a male donor in good health and CMV-seropositive. CDR3 sequence: CASSLGAGGAQETQYF. CDR3 in DNA: TGTGCCAGCAGCTTGGGGGCTGGGGGGGCTCAAGAGACCCAGTACTTC.